This T cell receptor (beta chain) comes out of a study of T cell clonotyping in hematopoietic cell transplantation. Study-level information: Recipient samples before transplant were obtained post-cytoreduction. Points from the study as a whole: Without cell sorting, CD4 versus CD8 contributions remain unresolved. Few recipient clonotypes overlapped donors; over 95% were de novo at given depth.

Specified time point: recipient sample about 28 days before transplant, after cytoreduction. Generated by immunoSEQ multiplex PCR, the TCRdb table keeps only in-frame clones and is missing some. The sample records around 19,000 clones, 60% to 80% being singletons. The ends were cut back, 8 bases at V and 6 bases at J, with 16 bases in the middle. This CDR3 is 13 amino acids long. CDR1 and CDR2 (germline): SGHAT, FQNNGV. A few counts support this clone. Its antigen is currently unknown. This clonotype originated in a man between 60 and 75 years old with acute myeloid leukemia. Some clones in this sample may be carry-over from other donors' samples. Here the sequenced sample was peripheral blood mononuclear cells, taken before stem cell transplant. The V call is TRBV11-2, the J call TRBJ1-2; tentative D call: TRBD1 (5 bases). CDR3 in amino acids: CASSLGVVNGYTF. DNA of the CDR3: TGTGCCAGCTCCCTGGGGGTGGTTAATGGCTACACCTTC.